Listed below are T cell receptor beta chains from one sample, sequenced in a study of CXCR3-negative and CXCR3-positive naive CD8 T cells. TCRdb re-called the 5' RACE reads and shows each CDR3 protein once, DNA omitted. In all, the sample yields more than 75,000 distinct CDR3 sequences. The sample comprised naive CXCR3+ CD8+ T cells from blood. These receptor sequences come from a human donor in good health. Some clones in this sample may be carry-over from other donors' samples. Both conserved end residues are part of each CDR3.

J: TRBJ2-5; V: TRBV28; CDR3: CASSLALAEETQYF
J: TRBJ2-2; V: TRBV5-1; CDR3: CASSLEGLGGLFF
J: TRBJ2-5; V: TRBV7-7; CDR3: CASSLGPLRTHPGETQYF
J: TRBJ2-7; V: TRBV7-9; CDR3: CASSLRPEVYEQYF
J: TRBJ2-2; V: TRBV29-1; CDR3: CSVEEASGRESTGELFF
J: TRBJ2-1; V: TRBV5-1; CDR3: CASSLATGVGYNEQFF
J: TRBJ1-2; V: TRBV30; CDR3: CAWTPTSTANYGYTF
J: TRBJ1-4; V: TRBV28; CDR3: CASGRRVNEKLFF
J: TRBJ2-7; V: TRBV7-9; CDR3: CASSPWRTSGSYEQYF
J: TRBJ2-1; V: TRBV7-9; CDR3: CASSSSGGESYNEQFF
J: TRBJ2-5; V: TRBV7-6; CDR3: CASSWGGETQYF